The clone carrying this T cell receptor (beta chain) came up many times. Antigen specificity is unknown. Unmatched junction bases numbered 8, after V lost 5 bases and J lost 1 base. Germline V CDR1 and CDR2: SEHNR, FQNEAQ (reference sequence). This CDR3 spans 16 amino acids. These data originate in a study of post-analysis software for immune sequencing data. Findings of the study overall: Elevated frequency relative to controls characterized roughly five TRBV segments in patients, TRBV5-6, TRBV5-1 and TRBV20-1 among them.

Unique molecular identifiers tagged the TCR beta cDNA libraries. TCRdb ran MiXCR on the PCR reads and lists one entry per CDR3 protein. The profile shows hundreds of thousands of distinct CDR3 sequences, 36% of them singletons. This receptor was identified in a girl between 10 and 17 years old with multiple sclerosis. The chain links TRBV7-9 to TRBJ2-5, with 9 bases matching TRBD1. Sequenced: blood. CDR3 coding DNA: TGTGCCAGCAGCCCCCGGGGACAGGGTGTCCAAGAGACCCAGTACTTC. It specifies CASSPRGQGVQETQYF.